These T cell receptor beta chains were read from a single sample in a study of shared clonotypes between healthy human individuals. The data were produced by immunoSEQ multiplex PCR, yet TCRdb's version contains in-frame clones alone and is incomplete. The data show about 980,000 clones, more than 75% seen once. The sequenced sample consisted of memory CD4+ T cells sorted from blood. These receptors were taken from a young man in good health. Each CDR3 is given with its conserved first and last residue. The order of the fields is clone size, J gene, D gene, CDR3 length, V gene, CDR3 DNA, CDR3 protein. D genes are given only for firm matches. Clone size, where shown, is once, few, many, or a class for clones that have expanded.

clone size: -
J gene: TRBJ2-2
D gene: TRBD1
CDR3 length: 15
V gene: TRBV6-6
CDR3 DNA: TGTGCCAGCAGGGAGACAGGGGCGGCCACCGGGGAGCTGTTTTTT
CDR3 protein: CASRETGAATGELFF

clone size: few
J gene: TRBJ1-1
D gene: TRBD1
CDR3 length: 12
V gene: TRBV28
CDR3 DNA: TGTGCCAGCAGTCCCTCAGGGGGTGAAGCTTTCTTT
CDR3 protein: CASSPSGGEAFF

clone size: -
J gene: TRBJ2-7
D gene: -
CDR3 length: 14
V gene: TRBV2
CDR3 DNA: TGTGCCAGCAGTGTGACCACAGGCACCTACGAGCAGTACTTC
CDR3 protein: CASSVTTGTYEQYF

clone size: -
J gene: TRBJ1-1
D gene: TRBD1
CDR3 length: 14
V gene: TRBV6-5
CDR3 DNA: TGTGCCAGCAAGAGAGACAGGGCGAACACTGAAGCTTTCTTT
CDR3 protein: CASKRDRANTEAFF

clone size: -
J gene: TRBJ1-4
D gene: TRBD1
CDR3 length: 14
V gene: TRBV29-1
CDR3 DNA: TGCAGCGTCCTTACAGGGGGCGCGGGTGAAAAACTGTTTTTT
CDR3 protein: CSVLTGGAGEKLFF

clone size: -
J gene: TRBJ2-3
D gene: TRBD2
CDR3 length: 14
V gene: TRBV7-6
CDR3 DNA: TGTGCCAGCAGCAGGACTAGCTACACAGATACGCAGTATTTT
CDR3 protein: CASSRTSYTDTQYF

clone size: -
J gene: TRBJ1-2
D gene: -
CDR3 length: 13
V gene: TRBV29-1
CDR3 DNA: TGCAGCGTAGAATATACGGTTAACTATGGCTACACCTTC
CDR3 protein: CSVEYTVNYGYTF

clone size: -
J gene: TRBJ2-5
D gene: -
CDR3 length: 15
V gene: TRBV10-2
CDR3 DNA: TGCGCCAGCAGTGAGAATGGGGGGCTTCACGAGACCCAGTACTTC
CDR3 protein: CASSENGGLHETQYF

clone size: -
J gene: TRBJ2-5
D gene: -
CDR3 length: 14
V gene: TRBV5-1
CDR3 DNA: TGCGCCAGCAGCCTCAGTCTAGTCGGAGAGACCCAGTACTTC
CDR3 protein: CASSLSLVGETQYF

clone size: -
J gene: TRBJ1-1
D gene: TRBD1
CDR3 length: 16
V gene: TRBV18
CDR3 DNA: TGTGCCAGCTCACCGGGGGACAGGGGGATGAACACTGAAGCTTTCTTT
CDR3 protein: CASSPGDRGMNTEAFF

clone size: -
J gene: TRBJ2-4
D gene: -
CDR3 length: 14
V gene: TRBV6-5
CDR3 DNA: TGTGCCAGCAGTTACAGGGCTTACAAAAACATTCAGTACTTC
CDR3 protein: CASSYRAYKNIQYF

clone size: once
J gene: TRBJ2-3
D gene: -
CDR3 length: 15
V gene: TRBV30
CDR3 DNA: TGTGCCTGGAGTGTACTTCGCCTAGGCGCAGATACGCAGTATTTT
CDR3 protein: CAWSVLRLGADTQYF

clone size: -
J gene: TRBJ2-7
D gene: -
CDR3 length: 14
V gene: TRBV5-6
CDR3 DNA: TGTGCCAGCAGCTTGGACCTAGCCTTCTACGAGCAGTACTTC
CDR3 protein: CASSLDLAFYEQYF

clone size: -
J gene: TRBJ2-1
D gene: TRBD2
CDR3 length: 15
V gene: TRBV5-6
CDR3 DNA: TGTGCCAGCAGCGGGGGACTAGCGGATTACAATGAGCAGTTCTTC
CDR3 protein: CASSGGLADYNEQFF

clone size: -
J gene: TRBJ2-1
D gene: -
CDR3 length: 16
V gene: TRBV11-3
CDR3 DNA: TGTGCCAGCAGCTTTTCGGTCCCAGGGCTCAGCAATGAGCAGTTCTTC
CDR3 protein: CASSFSVPGLSNEQFF

clone size: -
J gene: TRBJ2-3
D gene: -
CDR3 length: 15
V gene: TRBV7-6
CDR3 DNA: TGTGCCAGCAGTACTACAGGCCTAAGCACAGATACGCAGTATTTT
CDR3 protein: CASSTTGLSTDTQYF

clone size: -
J gene: TRBJ1-5
D gene: TRBD1
CDR3 length: 13
V gene: TRBV30
CDR3 DNA: TGTGCCTGGAGGGGACAGGGGAATCAGCCCCAGCATTTT
CDR3 protein: CAWRGQGNQPQHF

clone size: -
J gene: TRBJ2-1
D gene: TRBD1
CDR3 length: 15
V gene: TRBV9
CDR3 DNA: TGTGCCAGCACCGGGGGGACAGGGATTTACAATGAGCAGTTCTTC
CDR3 protein: CASTGGTGIYNEQFF

clone size: -
J gene: TRBJ1-1
D gene: -
CDR3 length: 16
V gene: TRBV15
CDR3 DNA: TGTGCCACCAGGAGTGACGGTCGACCGGGAAACACTGAAGCTTTCTTT
CDR3 protein: CATRSDGRPGNTEAFF

clone size: few
J gene: TRBJ1-1
D gene: -
CDR3 length: 10
V gene: TRBV20-1
CDR3 DNA: TGCGCAGGGTCTGACACTGAAGCTTTCTTT
CDR3 protein: CAGSDTEAFF

clone size: -
J gene: TRBJ2-1
D gene: TRBD1
CDR3 length: 14
V gene: TRBV5-4
CDR3 DNA: TGTGCCAGCAGCCCCGACAGGGCCTACAATGAGCAGTTCTTC
CDR3 protein: CASSPDRAYNEQFF

clone size: -
J gene: TRBJ1-6
D gene: -
CDR3 length: 14
V gene: TRBV7-2
CDR3 DNA: TGTGCCAGCAGCTTAGAATTCTTCAATTCACCCCTCCACTTT
CDR3 protein: CASSLEFFNSPLHF

clone size: many
J gene: TRBJ2-4
D gene: -
CDR3 length: 13
V gene: TRBV6-5
CDR3 DNA: TGTGCCAGCAGGGGCGGGGCCCGAAACATTCAGTACTTC
CDR3 protein: CASRGGARNIQYF

clone size: -
J gene: TRBJ2-2
D gene: -
CDR3 length: 14
V gene: TRBV15
CDR3 DNA: TGTGCCACCAGCAACTTAAAGGGTTCCGGGGAGCTGTTTTTT
CDR3 protein: CATSNLKGSGELFF

clone size: -
J gene: TRBJ2-7
D gene: -
CDR3 length: 13
V gene: TRBV5-5
CDR3 DNA: TGTGCCAGCAGCTTGAACCCCGGGGGAGCAGTGGGCTTC
CDR3 protein: CASSLNPGGAVGF

clone size: -
J gene: TRBJ2-7
D gene: TRBD2
CDR3 length: 13
V gene: TRBV6-1
CDR3 DNA: TGTGCCAGCAGGATGGCGGGAGAGGACGAGCAGTACTTC
CDR3 protein: CASRMAGEDEQYF

clone size: many
J gene: TRBJ1-1
D gene: -
CDR3 length: 13
V gene: TRBV7-9
CDR3 DNA: TGTGCCAGCAGCGGGTCCTCACTTAGCGGAGCTTTCTTT
CDR3 protein: CASSGSSLSGAFF

clone size: -
J gene: TRBJ2-5
D gene: -
CDR3 length: 18
V gene: TRBV2
CDR3 DNA: TGTGCCAGCAGCGCTTTGCTTGGAGGTACTTCCGCACAAGAGACCCAGTACTTC
CDR3 protein: CASSALLGGTSAQETQYF

clone size: -
J gene: TRBJ2-5
D gene: -
CDR3 length: 15
V gene: TRBV10-1
CDR3 DNA: TGCGCCAGCAGTGAGTCGAGGTCAGGCCAAGAGACCCAGTACTTC
CDR3 protein: CASSESRSGQETQYF

clone size: -
J gene: TRBJ2-5
D gene: -
CDR3 length: 12
V gene: TRBV29-1
CDR3 DNA: TGCAGCGTTGCCGAGGGAATCGGGACCCAGTACTTC
CDR3 protein: CSVAEGIGTQYF

clone size: few
J gene: TRBJ2-5
D gene: -
CDR3 length: 13
V gene: TRBV2
CDR3 DNA: TGTGCCAGCAGTTGGGACGTACAAGAGACCCAGTACTTC
CDR3 protein: CASSWDVQETQYF

clone size: -
J gene: TRBJ1-6
D gene: TRBD1
CDR3 length: 16
V gene: TRBV6-5
CDR3 DNA: TGTGCCAGCAGTTATTCCACGACAGGGGTGAATTCACCCCTCCACTTT
CDR3 protein: CASSYSTTGVNSPLHF

clone size: -
J gene: TRBJ2-7
D gene: TRBD2
CDR3 length: 17
V gene: TRBV4-1
CDR3 DNA: TGCGCCAGCAGCCATACCGGACTAGCGGGAGCAGTCAGCGAGCAGTACTTC
CDR3 protein: CASSHTGLAGAVSEQYF

clone size: few
J gene: TRBJ1-1
D gene: -
CDR3 length: 12
V gene: TRBV11-2
CDR3 DNA: TGTGCCAGCAGCTTCATGAACACTGAAGCTTTCTTT
CDR3 protein: CASSFMNTEAFF

clone size: -
J gene: TRBJ1-1
D gene: -
CDR3 length: 14
V gene: TRBV9
CDR3 DNA: TGTGCCAGCAGCGTAGCGGCAGCGAACACTGAAGCTTTCTTT
CDR3 protein: CASSVAAANTEAFF

clone size: -
J gene: TRBJ1-4
D gene: -
CDR3 length: 15
V gene: TRBV5-1
CDR3 DNA: TGCGCCAGCAGCCCGGGGGGCAGATCTAATGAAAAACTGTTTTTT
CDR3 protein: CASSPGGRSNEKLFF

clone size: -
J gene: TRBJ2-7
D gene: -
CDR3 length: 16
V gene: TRBV5-4
CDR3 DNA: TGTGCCACCTCTTGGGGGAGCGGGCCAAGCTCCTACGAGCAGTACTTC
CDR3 protein: CATSWGSGPSSYEQYF

clone size: -
J gene: TRBJ2-1
D gene: -
CDR3 length: 15
V gene: TRBV7-2
CDR3 DNA: TGTGCCAGCAGCCGAACCGGGGACGTGACCAATGAGCAGTTCTTC
CDR3 protein: CASSRTGDVTNEQFF

clone size: -
J gene: TRBJ2-7
D gene: -
CDR3 length: 13
V gene: TRBV11-3
CDR3 DNA: TGTGCCAGCAGCATGGCAGACTCCTACGAGCAGTACTTC
CDR3 protein: CASSMADSYEQYF

clone size: -
J gene: TRBJ2-2
D gene: TRBD2
CDR3 length: 17
V gene: TRBV7-9
CDR3 DNA: TGTGCCAGCAGCTTATACTCCGGGACTAGTTCCTCCGGGGAGCTGTTTTTT
CDR3 protein: CASSLYSGTSSSGELFF

clone size: -
J gene: TRBJ1-4
D gene: -
CDR3 length: 16
V gene: TRBV28
CDR3 DNA: TGTGCCAGCACCACACTACAACCGGGGTTTAATGAAAAACTGTTTTTT
CDR3 protein: CASTTLQPGFNEKLFF

clone size: -
J gene: TRBJ1-1
D gene: -
CDR3 length: 13
V gene: TRBV30
CDR3 DNA: TGTGCCTGGGACCCGACGGAGAACACTGAAGCTTTCTTT
CDR3 protein: CAWDPTENTEAFF